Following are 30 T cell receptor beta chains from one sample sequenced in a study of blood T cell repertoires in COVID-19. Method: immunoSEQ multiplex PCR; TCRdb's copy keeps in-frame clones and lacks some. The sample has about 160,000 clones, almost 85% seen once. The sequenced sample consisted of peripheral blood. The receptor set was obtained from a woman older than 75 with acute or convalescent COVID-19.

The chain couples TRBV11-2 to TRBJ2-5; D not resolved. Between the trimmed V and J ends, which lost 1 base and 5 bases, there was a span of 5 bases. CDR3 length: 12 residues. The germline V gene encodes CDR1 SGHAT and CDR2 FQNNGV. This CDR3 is CASSLASETQYF. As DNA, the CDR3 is TGTGCCAGCAGCTTAGCCTCGGAGACCCAGTACTTC.

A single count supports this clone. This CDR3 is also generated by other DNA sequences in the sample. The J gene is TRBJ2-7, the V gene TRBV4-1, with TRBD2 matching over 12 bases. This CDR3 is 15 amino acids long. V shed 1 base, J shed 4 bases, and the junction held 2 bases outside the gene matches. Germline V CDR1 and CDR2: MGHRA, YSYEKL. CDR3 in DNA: TGCGCCAGCAGCCAAGTCCTAGCGGGAGGGTACGAGCAGTACTTC. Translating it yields CASSQVLAGGYEQYF.

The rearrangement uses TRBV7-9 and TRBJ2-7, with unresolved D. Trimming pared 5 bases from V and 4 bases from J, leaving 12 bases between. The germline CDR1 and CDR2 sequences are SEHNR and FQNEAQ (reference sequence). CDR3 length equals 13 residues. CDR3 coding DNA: TGTGCCAGCAGCCCCTCCTTCCGTTACGAGCAGTACTTC. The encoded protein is CASSPSFRYEQYF.

This CDR3 is CSVDRAGGSTDTQYF. CDR3 in DNA: TGCAGCGTTGATCGAGCGGGGGGAAGCACAGATACGCAGTATTTT. The chain joins TRBV29-1 to TRBJ2-3, with TRBD2 matching 9 bases. The germline gives CDR1 SQVTM, CDR2 ANQGSEA. Trimming at V came to 3 bases and at J to 0 bases, leaving 4 bases not matched to a gene. The CDR3 is made up of 15 amino acids.

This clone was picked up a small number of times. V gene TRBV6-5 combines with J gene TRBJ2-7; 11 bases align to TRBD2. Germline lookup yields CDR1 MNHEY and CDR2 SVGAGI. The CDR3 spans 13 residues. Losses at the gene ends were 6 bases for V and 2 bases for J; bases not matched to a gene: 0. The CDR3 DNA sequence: TGTGCCAGCAGACTAGCGGGAGCCTACGAGCAGTACTTC. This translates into CASRLAGAYEQYF.

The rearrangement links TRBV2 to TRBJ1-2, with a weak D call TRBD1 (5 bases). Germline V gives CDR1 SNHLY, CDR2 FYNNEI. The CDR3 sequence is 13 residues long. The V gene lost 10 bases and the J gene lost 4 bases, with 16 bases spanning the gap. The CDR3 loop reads CATQGVQPYGYTF. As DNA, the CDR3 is TGTGCCACACAAGGGGTCCAGCCCTATGGCTACACCTTC. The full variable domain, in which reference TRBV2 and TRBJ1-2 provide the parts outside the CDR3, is EPEVTQTPSHQVTQMGQEVILRCVPISNHLYFYWYRQILGQKVEFLVSFYNNEISEKSEIFDDQFSVERPDGSNFTLKIRSTKLEDSAMYFCATQGVQPYGYTFGSGTRLTVV.

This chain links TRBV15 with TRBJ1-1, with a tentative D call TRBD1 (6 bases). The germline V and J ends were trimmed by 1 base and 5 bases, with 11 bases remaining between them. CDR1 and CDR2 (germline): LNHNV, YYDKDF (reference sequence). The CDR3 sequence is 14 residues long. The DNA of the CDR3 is TGTGCCACCAGCAGAGCTACAGGGTATACTGAAGCTTTCTTT. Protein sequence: CATSRATGYTEAFF.

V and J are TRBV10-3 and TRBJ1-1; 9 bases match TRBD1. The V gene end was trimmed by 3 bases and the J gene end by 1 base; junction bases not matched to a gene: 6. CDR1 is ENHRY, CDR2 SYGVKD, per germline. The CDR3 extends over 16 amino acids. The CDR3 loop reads CAISDFSGQGNTEAFF. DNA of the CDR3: TGTGCCATCAGTGATTTCTCGGGACAGGGGAACACTGAAGCTTTCTTT.

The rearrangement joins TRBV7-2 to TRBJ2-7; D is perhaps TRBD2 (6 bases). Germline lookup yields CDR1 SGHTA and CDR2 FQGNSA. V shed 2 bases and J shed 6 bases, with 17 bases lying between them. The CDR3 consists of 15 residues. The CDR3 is CASSLFPGSQGEQYF. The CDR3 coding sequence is TGTGCCAGCAGCTTATTTCCCGGGAGTCAAGGCGAGCAGTACTTC.

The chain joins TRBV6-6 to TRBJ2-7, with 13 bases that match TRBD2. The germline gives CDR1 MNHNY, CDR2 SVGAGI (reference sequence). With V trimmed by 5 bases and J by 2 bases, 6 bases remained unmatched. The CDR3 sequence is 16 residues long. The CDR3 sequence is CASSNPGTSGTYEQYF. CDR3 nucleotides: TGTGCCAGCAGTAACCCAGGGACTAGCGGGACCTACGAGCAGTACTTC.

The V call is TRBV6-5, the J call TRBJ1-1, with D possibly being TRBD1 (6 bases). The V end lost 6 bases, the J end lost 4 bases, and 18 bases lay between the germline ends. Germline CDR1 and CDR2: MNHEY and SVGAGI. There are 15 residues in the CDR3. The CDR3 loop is CASRDYSGEGTEAFF. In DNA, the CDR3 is TGTGCCAGCAGGGATTACTCAGGGGAGGGCACTGAAGCTTTCTTT.

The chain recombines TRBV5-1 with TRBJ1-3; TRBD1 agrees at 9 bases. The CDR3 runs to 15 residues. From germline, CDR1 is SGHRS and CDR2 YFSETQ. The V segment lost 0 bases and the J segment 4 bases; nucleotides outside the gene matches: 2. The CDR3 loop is CASSLDGTGGNTIYF. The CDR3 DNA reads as TGCGCCAGCAGCTTGGATGGGACAGGGGGAAACACCATATATTTT.

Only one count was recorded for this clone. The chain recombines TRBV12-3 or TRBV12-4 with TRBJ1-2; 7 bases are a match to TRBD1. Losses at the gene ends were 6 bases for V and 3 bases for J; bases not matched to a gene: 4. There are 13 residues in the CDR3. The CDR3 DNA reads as TGTGCCAGCAGAATTACAGGGGACTATGGCTACACCTTC. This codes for CASRITGDYGYTF.

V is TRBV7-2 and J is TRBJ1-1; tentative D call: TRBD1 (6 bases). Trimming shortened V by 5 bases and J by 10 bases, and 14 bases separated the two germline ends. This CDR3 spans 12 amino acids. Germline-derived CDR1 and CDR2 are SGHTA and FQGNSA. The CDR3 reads CASSLQGSGAFF. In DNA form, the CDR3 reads TGTGCCAGCAGCCTCCAGGGGAGCGGAGCTTTCTTT.

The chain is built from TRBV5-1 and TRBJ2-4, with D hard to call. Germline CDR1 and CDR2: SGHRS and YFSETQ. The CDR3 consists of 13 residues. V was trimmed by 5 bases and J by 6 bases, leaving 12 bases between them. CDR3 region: CASSGGSTNIQYF. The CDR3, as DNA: TGCGCCAGCAGTGGCGGTAGCACAAACATTCAGTACTTC.

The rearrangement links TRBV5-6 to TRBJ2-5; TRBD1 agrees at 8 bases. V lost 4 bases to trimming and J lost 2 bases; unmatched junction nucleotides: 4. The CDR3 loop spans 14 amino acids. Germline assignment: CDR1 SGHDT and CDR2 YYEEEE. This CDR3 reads CASSLGTGQETQYF. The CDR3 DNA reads TGTGCCAGCAGCCTGGGGACAGGACAAGAGACCCAGTACTTC.

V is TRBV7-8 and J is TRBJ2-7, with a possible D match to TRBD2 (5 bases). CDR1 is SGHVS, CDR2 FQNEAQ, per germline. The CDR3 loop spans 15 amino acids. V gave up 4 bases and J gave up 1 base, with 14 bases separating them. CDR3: CASSSRATGSYEQYF. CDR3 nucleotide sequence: TGTGCCAGCAGCTCACGGGCCACGGGGTCCTACGAGCAGTACTTC.

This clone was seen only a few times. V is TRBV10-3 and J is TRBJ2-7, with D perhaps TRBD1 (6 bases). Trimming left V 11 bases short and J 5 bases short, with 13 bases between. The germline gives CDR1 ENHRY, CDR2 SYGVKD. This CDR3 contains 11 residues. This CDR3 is CASTQGNEQYF. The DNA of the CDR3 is TGTGCCTCGACTCAGGGGAACGAGCAGTACTTC.

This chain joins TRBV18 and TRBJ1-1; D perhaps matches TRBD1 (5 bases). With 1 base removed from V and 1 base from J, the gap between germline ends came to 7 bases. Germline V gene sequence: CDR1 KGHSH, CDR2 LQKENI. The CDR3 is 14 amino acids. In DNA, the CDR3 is TGTGCCAGCTCACCACAGACAGAGAACACTGAAGCTTTCTTT. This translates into CASSPQTENTEAFF.

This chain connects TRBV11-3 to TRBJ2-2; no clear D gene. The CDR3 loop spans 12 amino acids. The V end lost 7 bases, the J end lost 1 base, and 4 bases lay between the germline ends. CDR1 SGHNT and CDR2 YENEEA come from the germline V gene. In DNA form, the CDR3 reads TGTGCCAGCACAGGGAACACCGGGGAGCTGTTTTTT. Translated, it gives CASTGNTGELFF.

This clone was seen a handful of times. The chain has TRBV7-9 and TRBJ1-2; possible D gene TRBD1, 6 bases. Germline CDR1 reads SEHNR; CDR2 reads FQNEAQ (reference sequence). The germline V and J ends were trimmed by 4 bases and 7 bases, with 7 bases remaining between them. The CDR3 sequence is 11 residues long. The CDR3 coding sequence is TGTGCCAGCAGCTCAGGGGTTGGCTACACCTTC. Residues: CASSSGVGYTF.

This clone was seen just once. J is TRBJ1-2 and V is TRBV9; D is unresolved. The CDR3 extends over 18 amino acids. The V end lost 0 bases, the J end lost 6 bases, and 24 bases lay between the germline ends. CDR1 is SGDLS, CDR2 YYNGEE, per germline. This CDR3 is CASSVADFIVYTGHGYTF. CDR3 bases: TGTGCCAGCAGCGTAGCCGACTTCATAGTTTATACCGGCCATGGCTACACCTTC.

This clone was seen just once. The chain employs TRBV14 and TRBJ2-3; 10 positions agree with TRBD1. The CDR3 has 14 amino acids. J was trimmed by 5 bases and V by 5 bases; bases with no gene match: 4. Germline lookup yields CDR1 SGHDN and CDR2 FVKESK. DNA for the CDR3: TGTGCCAGCAGCTTATGGACAGGGGGAGATACGCAGTATTTT. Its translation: CASSLWTGGDTQYF.

The CDR3 protein is CACYPISYEQYF. The DNA of the CDR3 is TGTGCCTGCTACCCCATTTCCTACGAGCAGTACTTC. V gene TRBV30 combines with J gene TRBJ2-7; D is unresolved. The V and J ends lost 6 bases and 1 base respectively, with 10 bases between them. The CDR3 spans 12 residues. Germline lookup yields CDR1 GTSNPN and CDR2 SVGIG (reference sequence).

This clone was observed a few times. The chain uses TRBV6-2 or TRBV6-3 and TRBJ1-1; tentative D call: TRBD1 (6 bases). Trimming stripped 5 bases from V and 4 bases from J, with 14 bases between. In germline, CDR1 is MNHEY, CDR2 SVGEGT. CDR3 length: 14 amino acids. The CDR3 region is CASSAKGGSTEAFF. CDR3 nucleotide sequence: TGTGCCAGCAGTGCCAAGGGGGGGAGCACTGAAGCTTTCTTT.

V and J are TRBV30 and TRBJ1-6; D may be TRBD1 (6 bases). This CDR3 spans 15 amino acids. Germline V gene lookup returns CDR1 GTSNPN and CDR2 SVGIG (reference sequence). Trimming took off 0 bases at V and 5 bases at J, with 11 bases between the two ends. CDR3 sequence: CAWSVTGRDNSPLHF. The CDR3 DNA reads TGTGCCTGGAGTGTAACAGGGAGAGATAATTCACCCCTCCACTTT. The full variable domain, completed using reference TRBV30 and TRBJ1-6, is SQTIHQWPATLVQPVGSPLSLECTVEGTSNPNLYWYRQAAGRGLQLLFYSVGIGQISSEVPQNLSASRPQDRQFILSSKKLLLSDSGFYLCAWSVTGRDNSPLHFGNGTRLTVT.

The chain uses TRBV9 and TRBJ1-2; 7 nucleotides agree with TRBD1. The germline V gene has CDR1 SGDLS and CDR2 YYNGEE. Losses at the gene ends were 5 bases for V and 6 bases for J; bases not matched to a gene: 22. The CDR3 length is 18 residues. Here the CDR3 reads CASSTSTPHRDRRHGYTF. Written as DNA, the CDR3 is TGTGCCAGCAGTACTTCCACCCCTCACCGGGACAGAAGACATGGCTACACCTTC.

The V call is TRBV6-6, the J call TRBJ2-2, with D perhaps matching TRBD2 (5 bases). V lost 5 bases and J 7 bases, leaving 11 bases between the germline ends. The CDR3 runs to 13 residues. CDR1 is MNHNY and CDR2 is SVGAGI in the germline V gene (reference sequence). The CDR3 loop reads CASSPGMVGELFF. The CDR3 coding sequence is TGTGCCAGCAGTCCGGGGATGGTCGGGGAGCTGTTTTTT.

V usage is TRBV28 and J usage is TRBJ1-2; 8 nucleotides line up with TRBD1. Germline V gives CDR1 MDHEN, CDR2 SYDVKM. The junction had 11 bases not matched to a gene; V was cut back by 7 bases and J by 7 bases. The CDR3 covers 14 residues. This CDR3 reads CASIPPGQGSGYTF. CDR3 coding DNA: TGTGCCAGCATTCCCCCCGGACAGGGTTCTGGCTACACCTTC.

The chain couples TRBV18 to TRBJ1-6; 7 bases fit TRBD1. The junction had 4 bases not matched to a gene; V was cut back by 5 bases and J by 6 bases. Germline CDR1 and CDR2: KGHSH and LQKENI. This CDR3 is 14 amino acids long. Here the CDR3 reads CASSTRDSNSPLHF. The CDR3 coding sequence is TGTGCCAGCTCAACCCGGGACAGTAATTCACCCCTCCACTTT.